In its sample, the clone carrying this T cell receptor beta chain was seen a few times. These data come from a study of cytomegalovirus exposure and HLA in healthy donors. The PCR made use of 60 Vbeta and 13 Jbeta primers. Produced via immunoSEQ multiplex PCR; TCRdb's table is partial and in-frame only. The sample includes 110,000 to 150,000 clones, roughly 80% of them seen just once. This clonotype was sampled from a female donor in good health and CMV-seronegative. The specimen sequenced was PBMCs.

The CDR3 sequence: CASSNSYNEKLFF. The CDR3 DNA sequence: TGTGCCAGCAGCAACAGTTATAATGAAAAACTGTTTTTT. V gene TRBV7-9 combines with J gene TRBJ1-4; D unclear. Trimming took off 5 bases at V and 4 bases at J, with 8 bases between the two ends. The CDR3 covers 13 residues. The germline V gene has CDR1 SEHNR and CDR2 FQNEAQ (reference sequence).